The TCR beta chain described here comes from a study of cytotoxic CD8 clonotypes in ibrutinib-treated CLL. Deep sequencing aimed at 1 in 200,000 to 1 in 1 million T cells' resolution. Method: immunoSEQ multiplex PCR; TCRdb's copy keeps in-frame clones and lacks some. Among about 85,000 clones listed, 70% to 80% were seen once. This CDR3 is built from 15 residues. Trimming cost V 4 bases and J 1 base; bases outside gene matches: 7. The germline V gene encodes CDR1 SGHDT and CDR2 YYEEEE. TCR beta library input comprised roughly 1.9 micrograms of genomic DNA from cryopreserved PBMCs. The source of this sequence is a human donor with chronic lymphocytic leukemia. This rearrangement joins TRBV5-6 to TRBJ2-5, with 7 positions matching TRBD2. This specimen was PBMCs, taken after 12 months of ibrutinib treatment. CDR3: CASSNSGARQETQYF. CDR3 bases: TGTGCCAGCAGCAACAGCGGGGCCCGCCAAGAGACCCAGTACTTC. The variable domain in full, with the rest retrieved from reference TRBV5-6 and TRBJ2-5, is DAGVTQSPTHLIKTRGQQVTLRCSPKSGHDTVSWYQQALGQGPQFIFQYYEEEERQRGNFPDRFSGHQFPNYSSELNVNALLLGDSALYLCASSNSGARQETQYFGPGTRLLVL.